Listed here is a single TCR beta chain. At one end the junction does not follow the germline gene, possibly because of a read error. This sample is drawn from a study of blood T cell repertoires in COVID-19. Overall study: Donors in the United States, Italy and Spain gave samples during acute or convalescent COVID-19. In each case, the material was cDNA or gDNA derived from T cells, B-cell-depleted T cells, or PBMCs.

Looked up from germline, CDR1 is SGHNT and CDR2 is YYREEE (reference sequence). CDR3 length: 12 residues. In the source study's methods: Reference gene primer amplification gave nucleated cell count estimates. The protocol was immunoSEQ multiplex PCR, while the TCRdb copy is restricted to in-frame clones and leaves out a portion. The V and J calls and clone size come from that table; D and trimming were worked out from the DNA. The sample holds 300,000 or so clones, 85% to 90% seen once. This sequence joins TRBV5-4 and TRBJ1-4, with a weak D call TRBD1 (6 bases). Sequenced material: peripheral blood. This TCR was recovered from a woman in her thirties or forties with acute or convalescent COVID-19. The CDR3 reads CASSTGGGSSLF. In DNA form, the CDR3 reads TGTGCCAGCAGCACGGGAGGGGGTTCCTCTCTTTTT.